These T cell receptor beta chains were read from a single sample in a study of cytomegalovirus exposure and HLA in healthy donors. Some clones are missing from TCRdb's copy, which holds only in-frame ones; the method was immunoSEQ multiplex PCR. Of some 140,000 clones in the sample, approximately 92% are singletons; the top ten hold about 10%. The material sequenced was PBMCs. All receptors derive from a woman between 18 and 29 years old in good health and CMV-seropositive. Both conserved end residues are part of each CDR3. Each record gives: CDR3 DNA, CDR3 protein, V gene, J gene, D gene, clone size. D genes are given only for firm matches. Rows give clone size only sometimes, using once, few, many, or a class for an expanded clone.

TGTGCCAGCAGCCGCTTAGTAACGGGACAGGGCGGCACTGAAGCTTTCTTT	CASSRLVTGQGGTEAFF	TRBV9	TRBJ1-1	TRBD1	few
TGTGCCAGCAGCTTCAGGACAGGGACCTACGAGCAGTACTTC	CASSFRTGTYEQYF	TRBV5-4	TRBJ2-7	TRBD1	once
TGCAGCGTTGAAGATGGTCTAGCGGGGGGCCGAGCCGTTGGAGATACGCAGTATTTT	CSVEDGLAGGRAVGDTQYF	TRBV29-1	TRBJ2-3	TRBD2	.
TGCAGCTCCAGAGGGGACAGGGGCACAGATACGCAGTATTTT	CSSRGDRGTDTQYF	TRBV29-1	TRBJ2-3	TRBD1	.
TGTGCCAGCAGTCCCCGGACAGGGGACCAGCCCCAGCATTTT	CASSPRTGDQPQHF	TRBV6-6	TRBJ1-5	TRBD1	.
TGTGCCAGCAGACAGGGGCATACAAATCAGCCCCAGCATTTT	CASRQGHTNQPQHF	TRBV6-1	TRBJ1-5	TRBD1	once
TGTGCCAGCAGCTTGGAGTCCGGGGAAGGCTACACCTTC	CASSLESGEGYTF	TRBV5-4	TRBJ1-2	.	.
TGTGCCAGCAGTTTAAACGGACAGGGGGAACTTTTCACAGATACGCAGTATTTT	CASSLNGQGELFTDTQYF	TRBV28	TRBJ2-3	TRBD1	.
TGTGCCAGCAGCTTAGGGTCAGCTGAAGCTTTCTTT	CASSLGSAEAFF	TRBV7-9	TRBJ1-1	.	.
TGTGCCAGCAGCCGGGGACAAGGAGATCAGCCCCAGCATTTT	CASSRGQGDQPQHF	TRBV7-6	TRBJ1-5	.	.
TGTGCCAGCAGGAAGGGACAGGGCAATAATTCACCCCTCCACTTT	CASRKGQGNNSPLHF	TRBV2	TRBJ1-6	TRBD1	.
TGTGCCAGCAGTTACGGGACAGCCTCTTATAATTCACCCCTCCACTTT	CASSYGTASYNSPLHF	TRBV27	TRBJ1-6	TRBD1	.
TGTGCCAGCAGTTTATACCGGGGTAGCGATCAGCCCCAGCATTTT	CASSLYRGSDQPQHF	TRBV27	TRBJ1-5	.	.
TGTGCCAGCAGCCCCTCGGCAGGAGGGGGCCAGCCCCAGCATTTT	CASSPSAGGGQPQHF	TRBV9	TRBJ1-5	TRBD1	.
TGTGCCAGCAGCTTGGAGTCAGGGACCTACGAGCAGTACTTC	CASSLESGTYEQYF	TRBV5-8	TRBJ2-7	.	.
TGTGCCAGCAGCTTAGGAAAAAGGGGCACTGAAGCTTTCTTT	CASSLGKRGTEAFF	TRBV11-2	TRBJ1-1	.	.
TGTGCCAGCAGTTCGACAGGGGACAATCAGCCCCAGCATTTT	CASSSTGDNQPQHF	TRBV6-5	TRBJ1-5	TRBD1	few
TGTGCCAGCAGCTCGGACAGGGGTTCACCCCTCCACTTT	CASSSDRGSPLHF	TRBV11-2	TRBJ1-6	TRBD1	.
TGCGCCAGCAGCTCTCAGGGGGCTGGGGCCAACGTCCTGACTTTC	CASSSQGAGANVLTF	TRBV5-1	TRBJ2-6	TRBD1	.
TGTGCCAGCGGGGCCCGGGGGGCGCCGGTTACCGGGGAGCTGTTTTTT	CASGARGAPVTGELFF	TRBV2	TRBJ2-2	.	.
TGTGCCAGCAGTTCCCATACAGGGTCAAGAGGCTACACCTTC	CASSSHTGSRGYTF	TRBV28	TRBJ1-2	.	few
TGTGCCAGCGGCCGGGGACAGGACCGTAACTATGGCTACACCTTC	CASGRGQDRNYGYTF	TRBV7-2	TRBJ1-2	TRBD1	once
TGTGCCAGTAGTATCGCTGGGGGGGCCTACGAGCAGTACTTC	CASSIAGGAYEQYF	TRBV19	TRBJ2-7	TRBD2	.
TGTGCCAGCAGCTCGAGCGGGGGGGTCCAAGAGACCCAGTACTTC	CASSSSGGVQETQYF	TRBV5-4	TRBJ2-5	TRBD2	.
TGTGCCAGCAGCTTACGTGAGGAGGGGCCCCAGCATTTT	CASSLREEGPQHF	TRBV7-9	TRBJ1-5	.	.
TGTGCCAGCAGCGTAGCCGGGACTAGCGGGTACGAGCAGTACTTC	CASSVAGTSGYEQYF	TRBV21-1	TRBJ2-7	.	.
TGCGCCAGCAGCCAAGGGGTAGGGGGACGGACCGGGGAGCTGTTTTTT	CASSQGVGGRTGELFF	TRBV4-3	TRBJ2-2	.	.
TGTGCCAGCACCACTCAGGGCTTGGACAGGAGGTCCTACGAGCAGTACTTC	CASTTQGLDRRSYEQYF	TRBV13	TRBJ2-7	TRBD1	.
TGTGCCTCTATCGGCGGGTTCCAGGGGTCCCAGCATTTT	CASIGGFQGSQHF	TRBV19	TRBJ1-5	.	.